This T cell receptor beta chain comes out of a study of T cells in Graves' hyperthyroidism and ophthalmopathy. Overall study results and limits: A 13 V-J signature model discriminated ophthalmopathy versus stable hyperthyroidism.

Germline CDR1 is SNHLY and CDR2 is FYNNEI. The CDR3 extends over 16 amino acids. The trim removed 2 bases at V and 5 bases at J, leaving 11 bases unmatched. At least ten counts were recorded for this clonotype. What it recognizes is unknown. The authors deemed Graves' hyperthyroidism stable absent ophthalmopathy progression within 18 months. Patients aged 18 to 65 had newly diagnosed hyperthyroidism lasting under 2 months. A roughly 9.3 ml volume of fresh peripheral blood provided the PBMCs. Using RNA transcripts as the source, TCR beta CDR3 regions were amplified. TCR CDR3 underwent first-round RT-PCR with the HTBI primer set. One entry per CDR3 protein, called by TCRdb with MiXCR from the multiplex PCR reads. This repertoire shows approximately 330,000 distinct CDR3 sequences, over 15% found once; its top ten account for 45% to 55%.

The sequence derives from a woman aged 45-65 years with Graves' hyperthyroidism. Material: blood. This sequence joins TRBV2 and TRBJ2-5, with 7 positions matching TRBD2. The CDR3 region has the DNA TGTGCCAGCAGTGAAATGGGAGGGAGGAGCGGGGAGACCCAGTACTTC. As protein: CASSEMGGRSGETQYF. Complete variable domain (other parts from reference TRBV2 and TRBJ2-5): EPEVTQTPSHQVTQMGQEVILRCVPISNHLYFYWYRQILGQKVEFLVSFYNNEISEKSEIFDDQFSVERPDGSNFTLKIRSTKLEDSAMYFCASSEMGGRSGETQYFGPGTRLLVL.